The 21 T cell receptor beta chains presented below share a single source sample, sequenced in a study of T cell changes during pregnancy in multiple sclerosis. Generated by immunoSEQ multiplex PCR, the TCRdb table keeps only in-frame clones and is missing some. The sample lists about 64,000 clones, 96% occurring once. The sample was CD8+ T cells from peripheral blood mononuclear cells, taken after pregnancy. Source of these receptors: a female donor with multiple sclerosis, enrolled in a pregnancy study.

The table lists this clone with a count of one. The rearrangement uses TRBV19 and TRBJ1-2, with D maybe TRBD1 (5 bases). Trimming took 7 bases from V and 0 from J, leaving 9 bases between them. Germline assignment: CDR1 LNHDA and CDR2 SQIVND (reference sequence). There are 13 residues in the CDR3. Here the CDR3 DNA reads TGTGCCAGTAATTGGGGGGCTAACTATGGCTACACCTTC. Translating it yields CASNWGANYGYTF. Full variable domain (missing parts from reference TRBV19 and TRBJ1-2): DGGITQSPKYLFRKEGQNVTLSCEQNLNHDAMYWYRQDPGQGLRLIYYSQIVNDFQKGDIAEGYSVSREKKESFPLTVTSAQKNPTAFYLCASNWGANYGYTFGSGTRLTVV.

This clone was picked up one time. J is TRBJ1-1 and V is TRBV28, with 7 positions matching TRBD1. The CDR3 contains 13 residues. The ends lost 10 bases at V and 4 bases at J; junction bases unmatched: 9. Germline V gene data show CDR1 as MDHEN and CDR2 as SYDVKM. The CDR3 loop is CATNTGAVTEAFF. The CDR3 coding sequence is TGTGCCACCAACACAGGGGCGGTCACTGAAGCTTTCTTT.

The V call is TRBV28, the J call TRBJ2-1, with 7 bases that match TRBD1. This CDR3 region has 15 residues. The V gene's germline CDR1 is MDHEN and CDR2 SYDVKM. J gave up 0 bases and V 3 bases, and 2 bases lay outside the gene matches. This CDR3 is CASSLTGSSYNEQFF. CDR3 bases: TGTGCCAGCAGTTTGACAGGGAGCTCCTACAATGAGCAGTTCTTC.

The rearrangement joins TRBV28 to TRBJ2-7, with TRBD1 matching over 7 bases. This CDR3 has 15 residues. The germline V gene encodes CDR1 MDHEN and CDR2 SYDVKM. With V trimmed by 2 bases and J by 6 bases, 10 bases remained unmatched. The CDR3 protein is CASSLRDSPFGEQYF. In nucleotides, the CDR3 is TGTGCCAGCAGTTTAAGGGACAGCCCCTTCGGCGAGCAGTACTTC.

This chain connects TRBV28 to TRBJ1-5; D unresolved. Germline V lookup: CDR1 MDHEN, CDR2 SYDVKM. This CDR3 is built from 11 residues. Trimming took off 4 bases at V and 6 bases at J, with 4 bases between the two ends. The CDR3: CASSSLQPQHF. Here the CDR3 DNA reads TGTGCCAGCAGTTCCCTTCAGCCCCAGCATTTT.

The chain employs TRBV4-1 and TRBJ2-7; 11 bases are a match to TRBD2. With 4 bases clipped from V and 2 bases from J, the junction kept 4 bases outside the gene matches. Germline loops: CDR1 MGHRA, CDR2 YSYEKL. The CDR3 runs 15 residues. The CDR3 loop reads CASSLGLADTYEQYF. Written as DNA, the CDR3 is TGCGCCAGCAGCCTGGGACTAGCGGACACCTACGAGCAGTACTTC.

The chain carries TRBV10-3 and TRBJ2-5, with D uncertain. This CDR3 is built from 12 residues. Trimming removed 3 bases from V and 0 bases from J, with 2 bases in between. Germline-derived CDR1 and CDR2 are ENHRY and SYGVKD. CDR3 sequence (DNA): TGTGCCATCAGTGACTACCAAGAGACCCAGTACTTC. It yields the protein CAISDYQETQYF.

The chain is built from TRBV7-9 and TRBJ1-2; tentative D call: TRBD1 (6 bases). V was pared by 5 bases and J by 1 base, with 20 bases between. CDR1 is SEHNR, CDR2 FQNEAQ, per germline (reference sequence). The CDR3 has 17 residues. The CDR3 region is CASSGRDTRSSNYGYTF. Written as DNA, the CDR3 is TGTGCCAGCAGCGGACGGGACACCCGAAGTAGTAACTATGGCTACACCTTC.

The chain couples TRBV27 to TRBJ2-7, with TRBD2 identical over 9 bases. CDR1 is MNHEY and CDR2 is SMNVEV in the germline V gene (reference sequence). This CDR3 spans 15 amino acids. Trimming cost V 3 bases and J 3 bases; bases outside gene matches: 6. The CDR3 protein is CASSLGTSFLYEQYF. As DNA, the CDR3 is TGTGCCAGCAGTTTGGGGACTAGCTTCCTCTACGAGCAGTACTTC.

This chain connects TRBV12-5 to TRBJ2-1, with TRBD2 matching over 9 bases. CDR3 length: 15 amino acids. The V gene end was trimmed by 4 bases and the J gene end by 12 bases; junction bases not matched to a gene: 13. Germline assignment: CDR1 LGHNT and CDR2 FRNRAP. In DNA form, the CDR3 reads TGTGCTAGTGGTTCCGGGGTAGCGGGAGAAGTTGCGCAGTTCTTC. It is translated as CASGSGVAGEVAQFF.

The chain uses TRBV7-9 and TRBJ1-1; 9 bases are shared with TRBD1. The CDR3 extends over 14 amino acids. After removal of 5 bases from V and 6 bases from J, the junction contained 7 bases not matched to a gene. Germline CDR1 reads SEHNR; CDR2 reads FQNEAQ (reference sequence). The CDR3 nucleotides read TGTGCCAGCAGCCACCGGGACAGGGCCTCTGAAGCTTTCTTT. The encoded protein is CASSHRDRASEAFF.

Of note for this clone: Distinct nucleotide sequences in the sample also encode this CDR3. The chain links TRBV27 to TRBJ1-5; weak D call: TRBD1 (6 bases). The CDR3 is 13 amino acids. Per the germline V gene, CDR1 is MNHEY and CDR2 is SMNVEV (reference sequence). V lost 4 bases, J lost 4 bases, and 8 bases lay in between. In DNA form, the CDR3 reads TGTGCCAGCAGTTATACAGGGAATCAGCCCCAGCATTTT. Its protein product is CASSYTGNQPQHF.

The V gene is TRBV7-6, the J gene TRBJ2-4; possible D gene TRBD1, 5 bases. V was clipped by 2 bases and J by 8 bases, with 10 bases between them. Germline values: CDR1 SGHVS, CDR2 FNYEAQ. The length of the CDR3 is 13 residues. The CDR3 spells CASSLYKGYIQYF. The CDR3, as DNA: TGTGCCAGCAGCTTATATAAGGGGTACATTCAGTACTTC.

The V call is TRBV20-1, the J call TRBJ2-3, with a tentative D call TRBD2 (5 bases). This CDR3 has 11 amino acids. Germline CDR1 reads DFQATT; CDR2 reads SNEGSKA (reference sequence). The V and J ends lost 4 bases and 3 bases respectively, with 5 bases between them. Written as DNA, the CDR3 is TGCAGTGCTAAGCGGACAGATACGCAGTATTTT. Protein sequence: CSAKRTDTQYF.

This chain connects TRBV29-1 to TRBJ1-2, with 9 bases identical to TRBD1. Germline values: CDR1 SQVTM, CDR2 ANQGSEA. This CDR3 region has 14 residues. Trimming cost V 4 bases and J 6 bases; bases outside gene matches: 9. The CDR3 nucleotides read TGCAGCGTTGGGGGAGCTACAGGGGGCAATGGCTACACCTTC. Amino acids: CSVGGATGGNGYTF.

J is TRBJ2-7 and V is TRBV11-2; D is ambiguous. V lost 5 bases and J lost 0, with 14 bases in between. The CDR3 is 15 amino acids. Germline V gene lookup returns CDR1 SGHAT and CDR2 FQNNGV. The CDR3 region has the DNA TGTGCCAGCAGCCATGTCCCTACCCCCTCCTACGAGCAGTACTTC. Amino acid sequence: CASSHVPTPSYEQYF.

The chain has TRBV6-5 and TRBJ1-1; D ambiguous. This CDR3 spans 13 amino acids. Trimming left V 2 bases short and J 3 bases short, with 7 bases between. In germline, CDR1 is MNHEY, CDR2 SVGAGI. DNA for the CDR3: TGTGCCAGCAGTTACGTCCGGGACACTGAAGCTTTCTTT. Translating it yields CASSYVRDTEAFF.

The V and J genes are TRBV29-1 and TRBJ2-2; TRBD2 aligns across 7 bases. The CDR3 loop spans 12 amino acids. Per the germline V gene, CDR1 is SQVTM and CDR2 is ANQGSEA. The trim removed 6 bases at V and 13 bases at J, leaving 11 bases unmatched. The CDR3 DNA follows: TGCAGCGTCTTAAGCGGGACCCGGACGCTGTTTTTT. Encoded protein: CSVLSGTRTLFF.

The rearrangement joins TRBV7-9 to TRBJ2-1; maybe TRBD1 (6 bases). The CDR3 is 12 residues long. Trimming cost V 3 bases and J 7 bases, with 7 bases left between them. Germline CDR1 SEHNR, CDR2 FQNEAQ (reference sequence). Here the CDR3 reads CASSFQGNEQFF. The CDR3 nucleotides are TGTGCCAGCAGCTTTCAGGGGAATGAGCAGTTCTTC.

This clone is a singleton in its sample. The chain recombines TRBV11-2 with TRBJ2-7; TRBD2 might be the D (5 bases). This CDR3 contains 16 residues. V was pared by 5 bases and J by 4 bases, with 21 bases between. In germline, CDR1 is SGHAT, CDR2 FQNNGV. The CDR3 coding sequence is TGTGCCAGCAGCGAATCCCACAGTGGAGGCCAATACGAGCAGTACTTC. Its protein product is CASSESHSGGQYEQYF. The full variable domain, rest sourced from reference TRBV11-2 and TRBJ2-7, is EAGVAQSPRYKIIEKRQSVAFWCNPISGHATLYWYQQILGQGPKLLIQFQNNGVVDDSQLPKDRFSAERLKGVDSTLKIQPAKLEDSAVYLCASSESHSGGQYEQYFGPGTRLTVT.

The CDR3 loop is CSVDPSGRRYEQYF. Here the CDR3 DNA reads TGCAGCGTTGACCCAAGCGGGAGAAGGTACGAGCAGTACTTC. J is TRBJ2-7 and V is TRBV29-1; 8 bases fit TRBD2. J gave up 4 bases and V 3 bases, and 8 bases lay outside the gene matches. Germline V gives CDR1 SQVTM, CDR2 ANQGSEA. The CDR3 length is 14 residues.